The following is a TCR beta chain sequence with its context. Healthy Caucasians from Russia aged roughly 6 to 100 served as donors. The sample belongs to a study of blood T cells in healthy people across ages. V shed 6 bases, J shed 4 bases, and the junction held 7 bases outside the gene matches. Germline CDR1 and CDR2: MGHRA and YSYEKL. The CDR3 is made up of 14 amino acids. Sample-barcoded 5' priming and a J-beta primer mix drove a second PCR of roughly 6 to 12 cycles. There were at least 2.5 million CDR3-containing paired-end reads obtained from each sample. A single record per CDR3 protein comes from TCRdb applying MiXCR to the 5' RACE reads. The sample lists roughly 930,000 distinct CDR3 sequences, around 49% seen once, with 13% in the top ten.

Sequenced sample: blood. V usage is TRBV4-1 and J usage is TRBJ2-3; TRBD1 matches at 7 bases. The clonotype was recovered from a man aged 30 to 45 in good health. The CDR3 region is CASRDRDGADTQYF. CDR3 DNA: TGCGCCAGCAGAGACAGGGATGGGGCAGATACGCAGTATTTT.